The sequence of this T cell receptor (beta chain) was determined in a study of blood T cell repertoires in COVID-19. Study-level information: Collection of acute and convalescent COVID-19 samples took place in the United States, Italy and Spain. PBMCs, B-cell-depleted T cells, or T cells provided the cDNA or gDNA that made up the material.

Original data processing: Cell counts per sample came from amplifying reference gene primers. The table came from immunoSEQ multiplex PCR; TCRdb's copy has only in-frame clones and leaves some out. V, J and clone size are those of that table, while D and trimming were read from the DNA. The sample has approximately 130,000 clones, about four fifths seen once; the top ten hold 9.5% to 15%. From germline, CDR1 is SGHRS and CDR2 YFSETQ. This CDR3 is built from 17 residues. With 0 bases clipped from V and 0 bases from J, the junction kept 2 bases outside the gene matches. This sequence originates from a human donor in a cohort sampled during active COVID-19. Input material: peripheral blood. The chain employs TRBV5-1 and TRBJ2-6, with TRBD2 matching over 8 bases. CDR3 protein: CASSLAGGDSGANVLTF. CDR3 DNA sequence: TGCGCCAGCAGCTTGGCCGGGGGGGACTCTGGGGCCAACGTCCTGACTTTC.